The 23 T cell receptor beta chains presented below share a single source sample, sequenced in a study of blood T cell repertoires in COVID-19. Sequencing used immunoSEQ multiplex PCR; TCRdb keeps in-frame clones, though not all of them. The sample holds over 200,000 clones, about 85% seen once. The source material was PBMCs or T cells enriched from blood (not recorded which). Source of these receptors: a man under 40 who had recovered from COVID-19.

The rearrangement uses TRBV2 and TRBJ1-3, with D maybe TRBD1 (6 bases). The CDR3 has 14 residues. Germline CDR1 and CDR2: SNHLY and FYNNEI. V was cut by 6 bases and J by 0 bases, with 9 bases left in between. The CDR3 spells CASRTGFSGNTIYF. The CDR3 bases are TGTGCCAGCAGGACAGGCTTCTCTGGAAACACCATATATTTT. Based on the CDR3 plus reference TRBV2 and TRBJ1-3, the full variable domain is EPEVTQTPSHQVTQMGQEVILRCVPISNHLYFYWYRQILGQKVEFLVSFYNNEISEKSEIFDDQFSVERPDGSNFTLKIRSTKLEDSAMYFCASRTGFSGNTIYFGEGSWLTVV.

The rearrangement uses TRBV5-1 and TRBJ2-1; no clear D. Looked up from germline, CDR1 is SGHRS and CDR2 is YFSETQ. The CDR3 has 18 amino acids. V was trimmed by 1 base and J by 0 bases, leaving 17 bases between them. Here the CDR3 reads CASSLSPPARNSYNEQFF. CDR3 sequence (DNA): TGCGCCAGCAGCTTGTCCCCCCCAGCGCGAAACTCCTACAATGAGCAGTTCTTC.

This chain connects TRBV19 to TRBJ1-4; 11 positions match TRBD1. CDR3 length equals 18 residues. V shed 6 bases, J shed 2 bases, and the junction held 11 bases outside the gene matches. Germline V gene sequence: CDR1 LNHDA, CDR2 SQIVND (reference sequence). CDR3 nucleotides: TGTGCCAGTAGCTCAATGGTCGGACAGGGGGCGACTAATGAAAAACTGTTTTTT. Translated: CASSSMVGQGATNEKLFF.

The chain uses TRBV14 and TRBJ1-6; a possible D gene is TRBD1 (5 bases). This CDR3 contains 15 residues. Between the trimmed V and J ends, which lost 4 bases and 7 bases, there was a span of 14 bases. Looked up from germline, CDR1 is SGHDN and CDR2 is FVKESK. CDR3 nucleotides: TGTGCCAGCAGCCGAGCGGGACGGATAAATTCACCCCTCCACTTT. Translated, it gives CASSRAGRINSPLHF.

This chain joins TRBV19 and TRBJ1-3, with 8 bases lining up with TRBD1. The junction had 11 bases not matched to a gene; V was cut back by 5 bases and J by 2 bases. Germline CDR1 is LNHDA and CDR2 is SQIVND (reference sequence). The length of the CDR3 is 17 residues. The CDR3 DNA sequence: TGTGCCAGTAGTCCGATGGACAGGGTGATCACTGGAAACACCATATATTTT. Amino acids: CASSPMDRVITGNTIYF.

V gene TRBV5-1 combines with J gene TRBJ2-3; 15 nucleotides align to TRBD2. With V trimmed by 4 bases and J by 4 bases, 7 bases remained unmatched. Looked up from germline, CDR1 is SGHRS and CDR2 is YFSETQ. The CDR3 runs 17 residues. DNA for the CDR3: TGCGCCAGCAGCAAAATCGGACTAGCGGGAGGGTCAGATACGCAGTATTTT. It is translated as CASSKIGLAGGSDTQYF.

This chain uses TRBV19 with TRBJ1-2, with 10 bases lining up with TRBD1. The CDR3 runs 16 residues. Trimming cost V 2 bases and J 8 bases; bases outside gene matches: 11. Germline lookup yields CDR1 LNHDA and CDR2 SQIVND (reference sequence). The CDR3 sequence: CASSIKTTGGAYGYTF. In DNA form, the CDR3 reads TGTGCCAGTAGTATAAAGACGACAGGGGGCGCGTACGGCTACACCTTC.

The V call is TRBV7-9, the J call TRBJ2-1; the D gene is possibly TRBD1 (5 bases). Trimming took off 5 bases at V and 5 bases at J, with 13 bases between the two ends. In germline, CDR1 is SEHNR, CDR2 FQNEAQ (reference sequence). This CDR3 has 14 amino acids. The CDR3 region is CASSRRQTDNEQFF. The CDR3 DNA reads TGTGCCAGCAGCCGTCGACAGACAGACAATGAGCAGTTCTTC.

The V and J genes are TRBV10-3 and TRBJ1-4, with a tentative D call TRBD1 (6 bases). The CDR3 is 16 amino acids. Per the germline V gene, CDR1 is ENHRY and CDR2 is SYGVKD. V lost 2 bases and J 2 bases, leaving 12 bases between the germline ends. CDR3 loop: CAISETQGTTNEKLFF. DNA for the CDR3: TGTGCCATCAGTGAGACCCAGGGGACCACTAATGAAAAACTGTTTTTT.

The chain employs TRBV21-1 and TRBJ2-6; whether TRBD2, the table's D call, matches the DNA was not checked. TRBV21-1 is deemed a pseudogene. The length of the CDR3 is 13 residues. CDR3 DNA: TGTGCCAGCGGGAGCTCTGGGGCCAACGTCCTGACTTTC. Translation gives CASGSSGANVLTF.

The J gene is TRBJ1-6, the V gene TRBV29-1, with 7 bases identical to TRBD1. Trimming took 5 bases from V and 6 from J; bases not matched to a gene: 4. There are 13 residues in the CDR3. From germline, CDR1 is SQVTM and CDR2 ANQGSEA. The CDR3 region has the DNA TGCAGCGTTTCCCGGGACAGTAATTCACCCCTCCACTTT. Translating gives CSVSRDSNSPLHF.

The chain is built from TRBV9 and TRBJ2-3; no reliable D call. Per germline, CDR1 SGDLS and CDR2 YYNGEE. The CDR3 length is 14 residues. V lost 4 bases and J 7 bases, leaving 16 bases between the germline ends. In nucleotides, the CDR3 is TGTGCCAGCAGCACCCTATACCCACCCCATACGCAGTATTTT. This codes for CASSTLYPPHTQYF.

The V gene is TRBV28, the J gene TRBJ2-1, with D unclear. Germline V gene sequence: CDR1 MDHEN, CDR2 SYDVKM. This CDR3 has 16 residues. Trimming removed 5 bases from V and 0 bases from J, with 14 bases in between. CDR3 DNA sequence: TGTGCCAGCAGTCCTTCTTCGAGGAGCTCCTACAATGAGCAGTTCTTC. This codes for CASSPSSRSSYNEQFF. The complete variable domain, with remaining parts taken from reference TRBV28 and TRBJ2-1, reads DVKVTQSSRYLVKRTGEKVFLECVQDMDHENMFWYRQDPGLGLRLIYFSYDVKMKEKGDIPEGYSVSREKKERFSLILESASTNQTSMYLCASSPSSRSSYNEQFFGPGTRLTVL.

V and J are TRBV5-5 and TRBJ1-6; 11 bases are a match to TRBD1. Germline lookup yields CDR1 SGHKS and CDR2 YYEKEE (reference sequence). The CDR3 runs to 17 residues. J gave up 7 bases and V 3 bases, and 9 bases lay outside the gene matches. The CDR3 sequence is CASSWTDRGRGNSPLHF. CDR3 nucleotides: TGTGCCAGCAGCTGGACGGACAGGGGGCGAGGGAATTCACCCCTCCACTTT. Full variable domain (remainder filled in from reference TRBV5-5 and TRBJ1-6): DAGVTQSPTHLIKTRGQQVTLRCSPISGHKSVSWYQQVLGQGPQFIFQYYEKEERGRGNFPDRFSARQFPNYSSELNVNALLLGDSALYLCASSWTDRGRGNSPLHFGNGTRLTVT.

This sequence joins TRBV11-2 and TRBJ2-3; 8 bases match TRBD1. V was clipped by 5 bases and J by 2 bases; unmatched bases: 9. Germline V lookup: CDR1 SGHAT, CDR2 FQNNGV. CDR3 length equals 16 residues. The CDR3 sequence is CASSNQGQGDTDTQYF. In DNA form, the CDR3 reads TGTGCCAGCAGCAACCAAGGACAGGGTGACACAGATACGCAGTATTTT.

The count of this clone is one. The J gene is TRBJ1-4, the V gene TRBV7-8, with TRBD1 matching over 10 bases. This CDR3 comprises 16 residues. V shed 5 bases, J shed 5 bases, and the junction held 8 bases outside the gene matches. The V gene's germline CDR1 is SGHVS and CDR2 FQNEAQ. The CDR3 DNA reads TGTGCCAGCAGCAACAACTGGGGACAGGGGAATGAAAAACTGTTTTTT. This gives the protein CASSNNWGQGNEKLFF.

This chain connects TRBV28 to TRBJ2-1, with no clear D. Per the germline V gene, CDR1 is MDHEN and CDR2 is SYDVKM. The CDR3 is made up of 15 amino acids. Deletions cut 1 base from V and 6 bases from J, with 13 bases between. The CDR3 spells CASSLYLGSGNEQFF. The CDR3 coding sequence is TGTGCCAGCAGTTTATATTTGGGCAGTGGCAATGAGCAGTTCTTC.

Written as DNA, the CDR3 is TGTGCCAGCAGTTACTCCAGCAGGCCGATTGAAGCTTTCTTT. It specifies CASSYSSRPIEAFF. The V and J genes are TRBV6-5 and TRBJ1-1, with D hard to call. This CDR3 is built from 14 residues. Trimming pared 0 bases from V and 7 bases from J, leaving 12 bases between. Per germline, CDR1 MNHEY and CDR2 SVGAGI.

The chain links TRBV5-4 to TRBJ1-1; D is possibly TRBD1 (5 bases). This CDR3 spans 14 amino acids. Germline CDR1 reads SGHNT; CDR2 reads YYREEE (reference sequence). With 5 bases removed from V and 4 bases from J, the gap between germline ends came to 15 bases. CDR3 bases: TGTGCCAGCAGACAAGGAGACAGTAGCACTGAAGCTTTCTTT. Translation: CASRQGDSSTEAFF. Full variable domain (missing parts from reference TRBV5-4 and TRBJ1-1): ETGVTQSPTHLIKTRGQQVTLRCSSQSGHNTVSWYQQALGQGPQFIFQYYREEENGRGNFPPRFSGLQFPNYSSELNVNALELDDSALYLCASRQGDSSTEAFFGQGTRLTVV.

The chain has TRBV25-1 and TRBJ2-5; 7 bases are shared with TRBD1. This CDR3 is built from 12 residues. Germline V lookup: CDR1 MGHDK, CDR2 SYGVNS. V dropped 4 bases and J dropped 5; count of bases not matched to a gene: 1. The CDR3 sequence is CASSARGETQYF. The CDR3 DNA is TGTGCCAGCAGTGCCAGGGGGGAGACCCAGTACTTC.

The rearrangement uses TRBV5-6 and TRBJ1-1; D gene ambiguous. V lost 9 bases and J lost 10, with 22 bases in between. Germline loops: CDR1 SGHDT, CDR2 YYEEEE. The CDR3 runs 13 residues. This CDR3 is CATSLGGRSTAFF. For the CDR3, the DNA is TGTGCCACCTCTCTGGGCGGGCGTTCGACAGCTTTCTTT.

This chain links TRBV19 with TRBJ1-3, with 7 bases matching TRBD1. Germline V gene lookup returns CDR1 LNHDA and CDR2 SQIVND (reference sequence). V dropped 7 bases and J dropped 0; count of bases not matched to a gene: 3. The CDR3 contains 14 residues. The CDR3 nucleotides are TGTGCCAGTACCGACAGGGTCTCTGGAAACACCATATATTTT. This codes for CASTDRVSGNTIYF.

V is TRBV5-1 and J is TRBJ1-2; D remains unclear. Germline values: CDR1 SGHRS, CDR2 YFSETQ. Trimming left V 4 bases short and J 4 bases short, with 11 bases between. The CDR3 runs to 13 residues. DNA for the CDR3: TGCGCCAGCAGCGAGGGCGGCAGCTATGGCTACACCTTC. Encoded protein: CASSEGGSYGYTF. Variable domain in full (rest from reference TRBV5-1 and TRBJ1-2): KAGVTQTPRYLIKTRGQQVTLSCSPISGHRSVSWYQQTPGQGLQFLFEYFSETQRNKGNFPGRFSGRQFSNSRSEMNVSTLELGDSALYLCASSEGGSYGYTFGSGTRLTVV.